This passage covers 12 T cell receptor beta chains from one sample sequenced in a study of siplizumab effects on memory and regulatory T cells. The table came from immunoSEQ multiplex PCR; TCRdb's copy has only in-frame clones and leaves some out. The sample has about 52,000 clones; 95% to 98% are singletons. Sequenced material: naive CD4+ T cells sorted from blood. The source is a human donor in good health.

The chain couples TRBV9 to TRBJ1-1, with D uncertain. Germline values: CDR1 SGDLS, CDR2 YYNGEE. This CDR3 spans 14 amino acids. The V and J ends lost 2 bases and 0 bases respectively, with 8 bases between them. CDR3 region: CASSVAGVNTEAFF. The CDR3 DNA reads as TGTGCCAGCAGCGTGGCAGGCGTGAACACTGAAGCTTTCTTT. Based on the CDR3 plus reference TRBV9 and TRBJ1-1, the full variable domain is DSGVTQTPKHLITATGQRVTLRCSPRSGDLSVYWYQQSLDQGLQFLIQYYNGEERAKGNILERFSAQQFPDLHSELNLSSLELGDSALYFCASSVAGVNTEAFFGQGTRLTVV.

The chain links TRBV5-1 to TRBJ1-6; the D gene is possibly TRBD1 (5 bases). Germline CDR1 SGHRS, CDR2 YFSETQ. This CDR3 region has 16 residues. The V and J ends lost 0 bases and 7 bases respectively, with 14 bases between them. CDR3 DNA sequence: TGCGCCAGCAGCTTGGCTCCAGGGAAATCCAATTCACCCCTCCACTTT. Translation gives CASSLAPGKSNSPLHF.

The V and J genes are TRBV6-5 and TRBJ2-1; tentatively, D is TRBD2 (7 bases). The CDR3 is 15 amino acids. Trimming took off 5 bases at V and 7 bases at J, with 18 bases between the two ends. CDR1 is MNHEY, CDR2 SVGAGI, per germline. Here the CDR3 DNA reads TGTGCCAGCAGTCGGAGTGGGGGGGGCGTGAATGAGCAGTTCTTC. Its protein product is CASSRSGGGVNEQFF.

The chain joins TRBV5-4 to TRBJ2-6; 7 bases agree with TRBD1. This CDR3 is built from 17 residues. The V segment lost 4 bases and the J segment 4 bases; nucleotides outside the gene matches: 11. Germline V gene lookup returns CDR1 SGHNT and CDR2 YYREEE (reference sequence). The CDR3 DNA is TGTGCCAGCAGCCTGGGACAGCCTCTAGGAGGGGCCAACGTCCTGACTTTC. It is translated as CASSLGQPLGGANVLTF. The whole variable domain, filled in from reference TRBV5-4 and TRBJ2-6, reads ETGVTQSPTHLIKTRGQQVTLRCSSQSGHNTVSWYQQALGQGPQFIFQYYREEENGRGNFPPRFSGLQFPNYSSELNVNALELDDSALYLCASSLGQPLGGANVLTFGAGSRLTVL.

This chain connects TRBV7-9 to TRBJ2-7; D is uncertain. V shed 5 bases and J shed 3 bases, with 8 bases lying between them. Germline V gives CDR1 SEHNR, CDR2 FQNEAQ (reference sequence). The CDR3 sequence is 12 residues long. Here the CDR3 reads CASSQQNYEQYF. DNA of the CDR3: TGTGCCAGCAGCCAACAGAACTACGAGCAGTACTTC. Full variable domain (remainder filled in from reference TRBV7-9 and TRBJ2-7): DTGVSQNPRHKITKRGQNVTFRCDPISEHNRLYWYRQTLGQGPEFLTYFQNEAQLEKSRLLSDRFSAERPKGSFSTLEIQRTEQGDSAMYLCASSQQNYEQYFGPGTRLTVT.

The genes are TRBV5-1 and TRBJ1-1, with 7 bases that match TRBD1. Germline V CDR1 and CDR2: SGHRS, YFSETQ. Trimming cost V 2 bases and J 7 bases; bases outside gene matches: 8. This CDR3 contains 14 residues. Here the CDR3 DNA reads TGCGCCAGCAGCTTTCAGGGGGGAGAGAGTGAAGCTTTCTTT. This codes for CASSFQGGESEAFF.

The chain has TRBV25-1 and TRBJ1-4, with no clear D. The CDR3 has 17 residues. V dropped 3 bases and J dropped 3 bases, with 17 bases sitting between them. The germline CDR1 and CDR2 sequences are MGHDK and SYGVNS. The CDR3 DNA reads as TGTGCCAGCAGTGATCACCGGGGAGGGATGGCTAATGAAAAACTGTTTTTT. The encoded protein is CASSDHRGGMANEKLFF. Full variable domain (rest looked up from reference TRBV25-1 and TRBJ1-4): EADIYQTPRYLVIGTGKKITLECSQTMGHDKMYWYQQDPGMELHLIHYSYGVNSTEKGDLSSESTVSRIRTEHFPLTLESARPSHTSQYLCASSDHRGGMANEKLFFGSGTQLSVL.

The chain employs TRBV9 and TRBJ2-1, with D hard to call. The CDR3 covers 16 residues. The germline V gene encodes CDR1 SGDLS and CDR2 YYNGEE. The V end lost 3 bases, the J end lost 9 bases, and 22 bases lay between the germline ends. The CDR3, as DNA: TGTGCCAGCAGCGCCAGTTTCGAAACTCTTATAGCTGAGCAGTTCTTC. Its protein product is CASSASFETLIAEQFF. Full variable domain (outside the CDR3, taken from reference TRBV9 and TRBJ2-1): DSGVTQTPKHLITATGQRVTLRCSPRSGDLSVYWYQQSLDQGLQFLIQYYNGEERAKGNILERFSAQQFPDLHSELNLSSLELGDSALYFCASSASFETLIAEQFFGPGTRLTVL.

V gene TRBV7-2 combines with J gene TRBJ2-2; D is ambiguous. CDR1 SGHTA and CDR2 FQGNSA come from the germline V gene. Trimming took off 1 base at V and 6 bases at J, with 3 bases between the two ends. The CDR3 is 12 residues long. The CDR3 sequence is CASSLDPGELFF. The CDR3 nucleotides are TGTGCCAGCAGCTTAGATCCCGGGGAGCTGTTTTTT.

The genes are TRBV28 and TRBJ2-7; 7 positions match TRBD2. The CDR3 is 15 residues long. V lost 7 bases, J lost 5 bases, and 14 bases stayed unmatched. Germline CDR1 MDHEN, CDR2 SYDVKM. The CDR3 region is CASISPGRGSNEQYF. For the CDR3, the DNA is TGTGCCAGCATCTCCCCGGGGAGGGGCAGCAACGAGCAGTACTTC. The full variable domain, with the rest looked up from reference TRBV28 and TRBJ2-7, is DVKVTQSSRYLVKRTGEKVFLECVQDMDHENMFWYRQDPGLGLRLIYFSYDVKMKEKGDIPEGYSVSREKKERFSLILESASTNQTSMYLCASISPGRGSNEQYFGPGTRLTVT.

This clone came up a few times. The chain carries TRBV2 and TRBJ1-2; no clear D gene. V gave up 6 bases and J gave up 10 bases, with 15 bases separating them. In germline, CDR1 is SNHLY, CDR2 FYNNEI. The CDR3 covers 12 residues. CDR3 DNA: TGTGCCAGCAGAAGCGGCGGGCGGGACTACACCTTC. This translates into CASRSGGRDYTF. The full variable domain, its missing parts supplied by reference TRBV2 and TRBJ1-2, is EPEVTQTPSHQVTQMGQEVILRCVPISNHLYFYWYRQILGQKVEFLVSFYNNEISEKSEIFDDQFSVERPDGSNFTLKIRSTKLEDSAMYFCASRSGGRDYTFGSGTRLTVV.

DNA of the CDR3: TGTGCCAGCTCTCCCTCGGGGCAGGGGGCCTACGAGCAGTACTTC. Its translation is CASSPSGQGAYEQYF. This chain connects TRBV18 to TRBJ2-7; 7 nucleotides agree with TRBD1. After removal of 6 bases from V and 2 bases from J, the junction contained 10 bases not matched to a gene. This CDR3 has 15 amino acids. Germline V CDR1 and CDR2: KGHSH, LQKENI.